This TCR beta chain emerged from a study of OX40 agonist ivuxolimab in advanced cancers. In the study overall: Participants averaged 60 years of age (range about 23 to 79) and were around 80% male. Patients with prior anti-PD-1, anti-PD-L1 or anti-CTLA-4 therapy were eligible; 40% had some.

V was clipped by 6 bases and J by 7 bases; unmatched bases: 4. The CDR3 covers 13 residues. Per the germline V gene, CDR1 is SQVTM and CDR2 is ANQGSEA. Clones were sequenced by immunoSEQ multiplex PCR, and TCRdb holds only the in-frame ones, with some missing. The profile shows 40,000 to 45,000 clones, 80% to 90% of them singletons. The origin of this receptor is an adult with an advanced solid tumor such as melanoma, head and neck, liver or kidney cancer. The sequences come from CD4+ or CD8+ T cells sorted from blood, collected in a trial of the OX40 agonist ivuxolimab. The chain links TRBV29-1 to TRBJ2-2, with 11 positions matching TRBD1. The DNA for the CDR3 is TGCAGCGTGCGGGGACAGGGGGACGGGGAGCTGTTTTTT. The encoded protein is CSVRGQGDGELFF.